This T cell receptor beta chain was captured by sequencing in a study of T-cell reconstitution after alpha-beta-depleted transplantation in children. The CDR3 runs 14 residues. Germline-derived CDR1 and CDR2 are LGHDT and YNNKEL (reference sequence). The ends were cut back, 1 base at V and 2 bases at J, with 8 bases in the middle. It was with unique molecular identifiers that the TCRbeta library was prepared. TCRdb analysed the PCR reads with MiXCR anew, one entry per CDR3 protein. The table records about 440,000 distinct CDR3 sequences, around two fifths of them present only once. The chain uses TRBV3-1 and TRBJ1-1; D call uncertain. The TCR comes from a girl aged 2-10 years with aplastic anemia, due to receive a stem cell transplant. The input for sequencing was PBMCs, taken before TCRalphabeta/CD19-depleted stem cell transplant. CDR3 sequence (DNA): TGTGCCAGCAGCCAAGGGAGGGTTAACACTGAAGCTTTCTTT. The encoded protein is CASSQGRVNTEAFF.